The clone carrying this T cell receptor (beta chain) was counted between two and nine times. This record belongs to a study of cytomegalovirus exposure and HLA in healthy donors. Amplification used 60 Vbeta primers and 13 Jbeta primers. TCRdb's copy holds only in-frame clones and misses some; the assay was immunoSEQ multiplex PCR. Of about 130,000 clones listed, 74% are singletons. Everyone who donated was a healthy bone marrow donor. The CDR3 extends over 16 amino acids. Germline trimming cut 5 bases from V and 9 bases from J; bases unmatched to any gene: 15. CDR1 is WSHSY and CDR2 is SAAADI in the germline V gene.

The sequencing sample was made of PBMCs. This rearrangement joins TRBV10-2 to TRBJ2-1, with TRBD1 matching 8 bases. The receptor comes from a man between 18 and 29 years old in good health and CMV-seropositive. CDR3 loop: CASSPAGTGFLAEQFF. The CDR3 DNA sequence: TGCGCCAGCAGTCCTGCCGGGACAGGCTTCCTAGCTGAGCAGTTCTTC.